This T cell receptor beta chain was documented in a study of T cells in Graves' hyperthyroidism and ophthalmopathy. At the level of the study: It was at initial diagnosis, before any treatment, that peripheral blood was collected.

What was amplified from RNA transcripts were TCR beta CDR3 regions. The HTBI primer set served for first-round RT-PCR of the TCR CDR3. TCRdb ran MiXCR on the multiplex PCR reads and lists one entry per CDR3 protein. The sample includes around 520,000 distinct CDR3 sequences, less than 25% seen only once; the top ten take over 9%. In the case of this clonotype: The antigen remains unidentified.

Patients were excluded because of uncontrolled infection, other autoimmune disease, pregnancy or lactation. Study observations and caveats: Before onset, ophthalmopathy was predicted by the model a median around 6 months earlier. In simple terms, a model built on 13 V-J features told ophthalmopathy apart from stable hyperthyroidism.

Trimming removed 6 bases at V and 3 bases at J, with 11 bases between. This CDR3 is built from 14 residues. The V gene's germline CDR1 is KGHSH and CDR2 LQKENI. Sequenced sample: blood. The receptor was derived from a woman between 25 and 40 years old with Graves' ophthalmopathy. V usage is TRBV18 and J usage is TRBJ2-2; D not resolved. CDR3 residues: CASSVIDDTGELFF. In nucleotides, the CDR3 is TGTGCCAGCTCGGTCATTGACGACACCGGGGAGCTGTTTTTT.